The 10 T cell receptor beta chains given below trace back to one sample, sequenced in a study of CD8+CD57+ T cells in acquired aplastic anemia. Patients sequenced had flow cytometry evidence of CD8+CD57+ cell expansion. CDR3 and TCR beta VDJ profiling relied on genomic DNA as the template. TCRdb processed the reads anew with MiXCR; each CDR3 protein has one entry. The sample has roughly 290,000 distinct CDR3 sequences, under 60% seen once. Sequencing was carried out using sorted CD4+, CD8+, or CD8+CD57+ T cells (not recorded which) from PBMCs. The receptors shown here come from a human donor with aplastic anemia.

The chain carries TRBV7-3 and TRBJ2-2; D tentatively reads TRBD1 or TRBD2 (5 bases each). The CDR3 sequence is 14 residues long. Trimming removed 8 bases from V and 5 bases from J, with 15 bases in between. Germline V lookup: CDR1 SGHTA, CDR2 FQGTGA. CDR3 in amino acids: CASSSRDLTGELFF. CDR3 sequence (DNA): TGTGCCAGCTCATCAAGGGACCTTACCGGGGAGCTGTTTTTT.

The gene calls are TRBV15 and TRBJ2-1; D remains unclear. Between the trimmed V and J ends, which lost 1 base and 9 bases, there was a span of 13 bases. This CDR3 region has 14 residues. Germline CDR1 reads LNHNV; CDR2 reads YYDKDF (reference sequence). CDR3 nucleotide sequence: TGTGCCACCAGCAGAGGAAGGACGTTGCGTGAGCAGTTCTTC. Translated: CATSRGRTLREQFF.

The chain carries TRBV7-3 and TRBJ1-6; 8 bases are shared with TRBD1. CDR3 length: 15 amino acids. The germline V gene has CDR1 SGHTA and CDR2 FQGTGA. V shed 4 bases, J shed 3 bases, and the junction held 2 bases outside the gene matches. CDR3 sequence (DNA): TGTGCCAGCAGCTCCGGACAGGGCTATAATTCACCCCTCCACTTT. Encoded protein: CASSSGQGYNSPLHF.

The chain carries TRBV2 and TRBJ2-1; 8 nucleotides line up with TRBD1. Germline lookup yields CDR1 SNHLY and CDR2 FYNNEI. V lost 6 bases, J lost 9 bases, and 7 bases stayed unmatched. The CDR3 runs 13 residues. CDR3 sequence (DNA): TGTGCCAGCAGCCACGGACAGGGAGGTGAGCAGTTCTTC. Residues: CASSHGQGGEQFF.

Ten or more counts support this clonotype. V and J are TRBV10-1 and TRBJ1-2, with D hard to call. The V end was cut by 3 bases, the J end by 7 bases, with 3 bases between. Per the germline V gene, CDR1 is WNHNN and CDR2 is SYGVQD (reference sequence). The CDR3 is 10 residues long. CDR3 bases: TGCGCCAGCAGTGAAGGTGGCTACACCTTC. Protein sequence: CASSEGGYTF.

The chain recombines TRBV15 with TRBJ1-1; D is uncertain. V was shortened by 2 bases and J by 1 base, with 5 bases between the two germline ends. The CDR3 contains 13 residues. Germline V gene data show CDR1 as LNHNV and CDR2 as YYDKDF (reference sequence). This CDR3 reads CATSRNTNTEAFF. CDR3 DNA: TGTGCCACCAGCAGAAATACGAACACTGAAGCTTTCTTT.

In its sample, this clonotype was seen many times. The rearrangement joins TRBV29-1 to TRBJ2-7; TRBD2 agrees at 7 bases. In germline, CDR1 is SQVTM, CDR2 ANQGSEA. V gave up 6 bases and J gave up 5 bases; unmatched junction bases: 7. The length of the CDR3 is 12 residues. CDR3 loop: CSVRAGVNEQYF. CDR3 coding DNA: TGCAGCGTACGGGCGGGAGTGAACGAGCAGTACTTC.

This clonotype was detected a few times. The chain is built from TRBV20-1 and TRBJ1-1; unclear D gene. This CDR3 has 11 amino acids. Germline V gene lookup returns CDR1 DFQATT and CDR2 SNEGSKA (reference sequence). Trimming removed 6 bases from V and 1 base from J, with 6 bases in between. This CDR3 is CSATWNTEAFF. In DNA, the CDR3 is TGCAGTGCCACCTGGAACACTGAAGCTTTCTTT.

The rearrangement links TRBV20-1 to TRBJ2-1; 9 bases match TRBD1. J was trimmed by 8 bases and V by 7 bases; bases with no gene match: 12. Germline values: CDR1 DFQATT, CDR2 SNEGSKA (reference sequence). This CDR3 contains 14 residues. The CDR3 bases are TGCAGTGTAGGCGGACAGGGGCATGGCGATGAGCAGTTCTTC. Protein: CSVGGQGHGDEQFF.

This clonotype was seen ten or more times. The chain links TRBV5-1 to TRBJ2-3, with no clear D. Trimming cost V 0 bases and J 2 bases, with 10 bases left between them. This CDR3 comprises 15 residues. Germline assignment: CDR1 SGHRS and CDR2 YFSETQ. CDR3 in amino acids: CASSLDLTNTDTQYF. The CDR3 DNA follows: TGCGCCAGCAGCTTGGATCTCACCAACACAGATACGCAGTATTTT. Full variable domain (outside the CDR3, taken from reference TRBV5-1 and TRBJ2-3): KAGVTQTPRYLIKTRGQQVTLSCSPISGHRSVSWYQQTPGQGLQFLFEYFSETQRNKGNFPGRFSGRQFSNSRSEMNVSTLELGDSALYLCASSLDLTNTDTQYFGPGTRLTVL.